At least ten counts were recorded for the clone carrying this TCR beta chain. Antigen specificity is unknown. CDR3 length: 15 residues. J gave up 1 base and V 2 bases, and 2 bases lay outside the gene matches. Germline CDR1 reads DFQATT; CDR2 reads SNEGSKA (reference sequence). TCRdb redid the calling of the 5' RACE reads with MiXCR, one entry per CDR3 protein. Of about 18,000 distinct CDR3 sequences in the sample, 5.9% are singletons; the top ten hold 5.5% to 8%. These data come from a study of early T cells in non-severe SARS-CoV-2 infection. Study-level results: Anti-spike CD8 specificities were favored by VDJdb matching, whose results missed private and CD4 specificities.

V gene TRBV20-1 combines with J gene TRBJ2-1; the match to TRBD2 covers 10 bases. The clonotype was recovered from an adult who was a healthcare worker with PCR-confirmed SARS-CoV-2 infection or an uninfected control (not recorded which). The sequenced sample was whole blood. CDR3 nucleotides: TGCAGTGCTAGACTAGCGGGAGTTTCCTACAATGAGCAGTTCTTC. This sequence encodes CSARLAGVSYNEQFF.